A selection of T cell receptor beta chains follows, all from one sample in a study of PD-L1 blockade in urothelial cancer. Measured with immunoSEQ multiplex PCR; TCRdb has only the in-frame clones, and not every one. This table holds 38,000 or so clones, approximately 85% found once. The sequences come from PBMCs, collected around atezolizumab (anti-PD-L1) treatment. The source of these receptors is a man aged 70 or older with urothelial cancer. Both conserved end residues are part of each CDR3. The order of the fields is V gene, D gene, J gene, clone size, CDR3 protein, CDR3 DNA. A D gene is named only where the DNA matches it firmly. A clone size is listed for some rows: how often the clone was seen (once, few, many), or a class if it is expanded.

v_call: TRBV11-2
d_call: -
j_call: TRBJ2-5
clone_size: -
cdr3_aa: CASSYGRGFQETQYF
cdr3_nt: TGTGCCAGCAGCTATGGCCGGGGGTTTCAAGAGACCCAGTACTTC

v_call: TRBV2
d_call: -
j_call: TRBJ2-3
clone_size: -
cdr3_aa: CASSDQASDTQYF
cdr3_nt: TGTGCCAGCAGTGACCAAGCGAGCGATACGCAGTATTTT

v_call: TRBV7-9
d_call: TRBD1
j_call: TRBJ1-1
clone_size: -
cdr3_aa: CASSLEGALVTEAFF
cdr3_nt: TGTGCCAGCAGCTTAGAGGGGGCGCTGGTCACTGAAGCTTTCTTT

v_call: TRBV29-1
d_call: -
j_call: TRBJ1-2
clone_size: -
cdr3_aa: CSSWSSGGYTF
cdr3_nt: TGCAGCTCCTGGTCCTCGGGTGGCTACACCTTC

v_call: TRBV10-1
d_call: TRBD2
j_call: TRBJ2-3
clone_size: -
cdr3_aa: CASSETSATGSQYF
cdr3_nt: TGCGCCAGCAGTGAAACTAGCGCGACTGGATCGCAGTATTTT

v_call: TRBV1
d_call: -
j_call: TRBJ2-7
clone_size: -
cdr3_aa: CTSSQVNTQLQYF
cdr3_nt: TGCACCAGCAGCCAAGTGAACACGCAACTACAGTACTTC

v_call: TRBV6-5
d_call: -
j_call: TRBJ1-5
clone_size: once
cdr3_aa: CASSSLRDNQPQHF
cdr3_nt: TGTGCCAGCAGTTCACTCAGGGACAATCAGCCCCAGCATTTT

v_call: TRBV4-1
d_call: -
j_call: TRBJ2-6
clone_size: -
cdr3_aa: CASSQTILRGANVLTF
cdr3_nt: TGCGCCAGCAGCCAAACCATACTCAGGGGGGCCAACGTCCTGACTTTC

v_call: TRBV6-5
d_call: TRBD2
j_call: TRBJ2-2
clone_size: -
cdr3_aa: CASSSGVGELFF
cdr3_nt: TGTGCCAGCTCTAGCGGGGTCGGGGAGCTGTTTTTT

v_call: TRBV28
d_call: TRBD1
j_call: TRBJ2-3
clone_size: -
cdr3_aa: CASTSSWGGQGERTDTQYF
cdr3_nt: TGTGCCAGCACCTCCTCCTGGGGGGGACAGGGGGAACGCACAGATACGCAGTATTTT

v_call: TRBV30
d_call: -
j_call: TRBJ1-5
clone_size: -
cdr3_aa: CAWTKPQTNQPQHF
cdr3_nt: TGTGCCTGGACTAAACCCCAGACAAATCAGCCCCAGCATTTT

v_call: TRBV19
d_call: TRBD1
j_call: TRBJ2-1
clone_size: -
cdr3_aa: CASSMGQGFHEQFF
cdr3_nt: TGTGCCAGTAGTATGGGACAGGGGTTTCATGAGCAGTTCTTC

v_call: TRBV9
d_call: -
j_call: TRBJ2-2
clone_size: -
cdr3_aa: CASSVEWTANTGELFF
cdr3_nt: TGTGCCAGCAGCGTAGAATGGACAGCGAACACCGGGGAGCTGTTTTTT

v_call: TRBV19
d_call: TRBD1
j_call: TRBJ2-1
clone_size: few
cdr3_aa: CASSIGDRGWNEQFF
cdr3_nt: TGTGCCAGTAGTATAGGGGACAGGGGATGGAATGAGCAGTTCTTC

v_call: TRBV27
d_call: TRBD2
j_call: TRBJ2-5
clone_size: -
cdr3_aa: CASSPAGGEETQYF
cdr3_nt: TGTGCCAGCAGTCCAGCGGGAGGGGAGGAGACCCAGTACTTC

v_call: TRBV5-1
d_call: TRBD1
j_call: TRBJ1-2
clone_size: -
cdr3_aa: CASSLDRTGANYGYTF
cdr3_nt: TGCGCCAGCAGCTTGGATAGGACAGGGGCTAACTATGGCTACACCTTC

v_call: TRBV27
d_call: -
j_call: TRBJ1-1
clone_size: -
cdr3_aa: CASSFSRATEAFF
cdr3_nt: TGTGCCAGCAGTTTTTCCAGGGCCACTGAAGCTTTCTTT

v_call: TRBV28
d_call: -
j_call: TRBJ1-1
clone_size: -
cdr3_aa: CASKFTVGGTEAFF
cdr3_nt: TGTGCCAGCAAATTCACCGTCGGGGGTACTGAAGCTTTCTTT

v_call: TRBV7-3
d_call: -
j_call: TRBJ2-1
clone_size: -
cdr3_aa: CASSLPGVYNEQFF
cdr3_nt: TGTGCCAGCAGCTTACCGGGAGTCTACAATGAGCAGTTCTTC

v_call: TRBV30
d_call: -
j_call: TRBJ1-2
clone_size: -
cdr3_aa: CAWSKDSYGYTF
cdr3_nt: TGTGCCTGGAGCAAGGACAGCTATGGCTACACCTTC

v_call: TRBV10-3
d_call: -
j_call: TRBJ2-7
clone_size: -
cdr3_aa: CAISVLAQRNEQYF
cdr3_nt: TGTGCCATCAGCGTACTAGCTCAGAGGAACGAGCAGTACTTC

v_call: TRBV7-2
d_call: TRBD2
j_call: TRBJ2-7
clone_size: -
cdr3_aa: CASSVRTSVAYEQYF
cdr3_nt: TGTGCCAGCAGCGTCAGGACTAGCGTAGCTTACGAGCAGTACTTC